Presented here are 23 T cell receptor beta chains from one specimen sequenced in a study of human T cells and chemical hapten exposure. Each CDR3 protein is one row after TCRdb ran MiXCR on the RACE reads. The sample shows about 120,000 distinct CDR3 sequences, roughly 15% of them seen only once. Time point given: patch test 1, 2 weeks after DPC sensitization. As for treatment: therapeutic diphenylcyclopropenone sensitization with weekly scalp DPC. The material sequenced was whole blood, taken in connection with sensitization to the hapten diphenylcyclopropenone (DPC). The source is a young man with alopecia areata. Some clones in this sample may be carry-over from other donors' samples.

The chain recombines TRBV6-5 with TRBJ1-1; TRBD1 aligns across 9 bases. V trimming: 6 bases; J trimming: 0 bases; junction bases outside the gene matches: 8. The CDR3 covers 16 residues. CDR1 and CDR2 from the germline V gene are MNHEY and SVGAGI. In nucleotides, the CDR3 is TGTGCCAGCAGCTCCGGGACAGGGAGGGTGAACACTGAAGCTTTCTTT. Its translation is CASSSGTGRVNTEAFF.

This clonotype was seen a few times. V and J are TRBV28 and TRBJ2-7; D is uncertain. CDR3 length: 13 amino acids. Germline V gene sequence: CDR1 MDHEN, CDR2 SYDVKM. Trimming took 4 bases from V and 4 from J, leaving 11 bases between them. CDR3 DNA sequence: TGTGCCAGCAGTTCGGCGGTTCTATACGAGCAGTACGTC. Its translation is CASSSAVLYEQYV.

This clonotype was detected many times. This chain connects TRBV7-8 to TRBJ2-3; TRBD1 matches 9 bases. Germline V gives CDR1 SGHVS, CDR2 FQNEAQ. The CDR3 runs 16 residues. J was trimmed by 6 bases and V by 5 bases; bases with no gene match: 12. The CDR3 nucleotides read TGTGCCAGCAGCCCCGATCGTGGGACAGGGCGCGATACGCAGTATTTT. This gives the protein CASSPDRGTGRDTQYF.

This clonotype was seen more than once but under ten times. This chain links TRBV4-1 with TRBJ1-5, with D unclear. V was shortened by 1 base and J by 0 bases, with 10 bases between the two germline ends. CDR1 is MGHRA and CDR2 is YSYEKL in the germline V gene. CDR3 length: 16 amino acids. The CDR3 loop is CASSQAMRYSNQPQHF. CDR3 nucleotides: TGCGCCAGCAGCCAAGCCATGAGATATAGCAATCAGCCCCAGCATTTT.

This clonotype was observed a few times. The chain employs TRBV9 and TRBJ2-7, with D perhaps matching TRBD2 (5 bases). From germline, CDR1 is SGDLS and CDR2 YYNGEE. The V end was cut by 2 bases, the J end by 0 bases, with 12 bases between. This CDR3 has 15 amino acids. The CDR3 DNA reads as TGTGCCAGCAGCGTCGGGATTTCGAGCTCCTACGAGCAGTACTTC. This gives the protein CASSVGISSSYEQYF.

CDR3 sequence (DNA): TGTGCCAGCAGTGGGACTAGCGGGTTCTCTGGGGCCAACGTCCTGACTTTC. Translating gives CASSGTSGFSGANVLTF. V is TRBV2 and J is TRBJ2-6, with 11 bases aligning to TRBD2. This CDR3 has 17 residues. The V and J ends lost 4 bases and 0 bases, in that order; junction bases with no gene match: 2. From germline, CDR1 is SNHLY and CDR2 FYNNEI.

In this sample, this clonotype turned up a few times. The rearrangement links TRBV21-1 to TRBJ1-3; the table gives TRBD1 as D, unverified against the DNA. TRBV21-1 is labeled a pseudogene. This CDR3 region has 17 residues. CDR3 DNA sequence: TGTGCCAGCAGCAAAGCGCCAAGTGGGACATCAGGAAACACCATATATTTT. This sequence encodes CASSKAPSGTSGNTIYF.

A few counts support this clonotype. The V gene is TRBV7-9, the J gene TRBJ2-1; 7 bases agree with TRBD1. The CDR3 is 16 amino acids. The V gene's germline CDR1 is SEHNR and CDR2 FQNEAQ (reference sequence). Unmatched junction bases numbered 11, after V lost 6 bases and J lost 3 bases. The CDR3 nucleotides read TGTGCCAGCAGTCTATCCAGGTGGACAGGCTACAATGAGCAGTTCTTC. Translated, it gives CASSLSRWTGYNEQFF.

This clonotype was seen a handful of times. The rearrangement uses TRBV7-8 and TRBJ2-3; a weak D match, TRBD2 (5 bases). The V and J ends lost 0 bases and 5 bases respectively, with 15 bases between them. In germline, CDR1 is SGHVS, CDR2 FQNEAQ. This CDR3 comprises 16 residues. DNA of the CDR3: TGTGCCAGCAGCTTAGCACGCACTAGGATTGGAGATACGCAGTATTTT. It yields the protein CASSLARTRIGDTQYF. The variable domain in full, completed from reference TRBV7-8 and TRBJ2-3, reads GAGVSQSPRYKVAKRGQDVALRCDPISGHVSLFWYQQALGQGPEFLTYFQNEAQLDKSGLPSDRFFAERPEGSVSTLKIQRTQQEDSAVYLCASSLARTRIGDTQYFGPGTRLTVL.

V usage is TRBV5-6 and J usage is TRBJ2-7; D is uncertain. Germline V gives CDR1 SGHDT, CDR2 YYEEEE. The CDR3 loop spans 15 amino acids. V lost 0 bases, J lost 5 bases, and 15 bases lay in between. Here the CDR3 reads CASSLGATTRDEQYF. The CDR3 nucleotides read TGTGCCAGCAGCTTGGGGGCCACTACCCGAGACGAGCAGTACTTC.

The CDR3 loop is CASSGPNTGELFF. CDR3 sequence (DNA): TGTGCCAGCAGCGGACCGAACACCGGGGAGCTGTTTTTT. The chain joins TRBV11-2 to TRBJ2-2; D is undetermined. Trimming shortened V by 5 bases and J by 0 bases, and 4 bases separated the two germline ends. The V gene's germline CDR1 is SGHAT and CDR2 FQNNGV. The CDR3 contains 13 residues.

This clonotype was detected a few times. The rearrangement joins TRBV7-9 to TRBJ2-2, with D hard to call. The length of the CDR3 is 17 residues. Germline V CDR1 and CDR2: SEHNR, FQNEAQ (reference sequence). V lost 1 base and J lost 1, with 13 bases in between. The CDR3 DNA sequence: TGTGCCAGCAGCTTAGGTCCTCGTTTCAAGAACACCGGGGAGCTGTTTTTT. The encoded protein is CASSLGPRFKNTGELFF.

This clonotype was observed many times. This chain connects TRBV12-3 or TRBV12-4 to TRBJ1-1; no reliable D call. V dropped 5 bases and J dropped 4 bases, with 14 bases sitting between them. The CDR3 length is 14 residues. Written as DNA, the CDR3 is TGTGCCAGCAGTCCCACTTCCAGTCGCACTGAAGCTTTCTTT. This encodes CASSPTSSRTEAFF.

There are a few counts of this clonotype. The V and J genes are TRBV28 and TRBJ2-1; D unresolved. Germline lookup yields CDR1 MDHEN and CDR2 SYDVKM. The CDR3 is made up of 15 amino acids. V dropped 2 bases and J dropped 0 bases, with 8 bases sitting between them. The chain's CDR3 is CASSLEFYSYNEQFF. The CDR3 DNA reads as TGTGCCAGCAGTTTAGAATTCTACTCCTACAATGAGCAGTTCTTC.

This clonotype was seen a few times. The CDR3 sequence is CASSFPMTGANVLTF. CDR3 coding DNA: TGTGCCAGCAGCTTTCCGATGACTGGGGCCAACGTCCTGACTTTC. The V gene is TRBV7-2, the J gene TRBJ2-6; D gene unclear. Trimming cost V 3 bases and J 2 bases, with 8 bases left between them. Germline V gene sequence: CDR1 SGHTA, CDR2 FQGNSA. The CDR3 sequence is 15 residues long.

This clonotype has just a few counts. The chain combines TRBV21-1 with TRBJ2-3; no check of the table's D call, TRBD1, against the DNA was made. TRBV21-1 is flagged as a pseudogene. This CDR3 region has 15 residues. CDR3: CASTTRDRSTDTQYF. CDR3 coding DNA: TGTGCCAGCACAACCCGGGACAGGAGCACAGATACGCAGTATTTT.

This clonotype was recorded a few times. The rearrangement uses TRBV20-1 and TRBJ1-1, with D possibly TRBD1 on 6 matching bases. The V end lost 5 bases, the J end lost 5 bases, and 12 bases lay between the germline ends. Germline V gene lookup returns CDR1 DFQATT and CDR2 SNEGSKA (reference sequence). This CDR3 contains 12 residues. CDR3 DNA: TGCAGTGCTCTTACAGGGCTAACTGAAGCTTTCTTT. This gives the protein CSALTGLTEAFF.

J is TRBJ2-1 and V is TRBV7-6; 7 positions match TRBD2. V shed 4 bases and J 6 bases; nucleotides not matched to a gene: 3. From germline, CDR1 is SGHVS and CDR2 FNYEAQ. The CDR3 loop spans 13 amino acids. The CDR3 nucleotides read TGTGCCAGCAGCTCAGGGACTACCAATGAGCAGTTCTTC. It encodes CASSSGTTNEQFF.

The rearrangement uses TRBV4-2 and TRBJ1-6, with no clear D. V was trimmed by 4 bases and J by 0 bases, leaving 16 bases between them. CDR1 is LGHNA, CDR2 YNFKEQ, per germline. The CDR3 sequence is 18 residues long. CDR3 sequence: CASSRAVPGSSYNSPLHF. The DNA of the CDR3 is TGTGCCAGCAGCCGGGCCGTTCCTGGAAGCTCCTATAATTCACCCCTCCACTTT.

The V and J genes are TRBV7-9 and TRBJ2-3, with 11 bases that match TRBD1. This CDR3 is built from 15 residues. CDR1 SEHNR and CDR2 FQNEAQ come from the germline V gene (reference sequence). Trimming took 5 bases from V and 3 from J; bases not matched to a gene: 4. The DNA of the CDR3 is TGTGCCAGCAGCCCGGGACAGGGGGAGACAGATACGCAGTATTTT. This sequence encodes CASSPGQGETDTQYF.

V is TRBV7-9 and J is TRBJ2-3, with TRBD2 matching over 11 bases. Germline CDR1 SEHNR, CDR2 FQNEAQ (reference sequence). This CDR3 contains 15 residues. Losses at the gene ends were 5 bases for V and 3 bases for J; bases not matched to a gene: 4. The CDR3 DNA reads as TGTGCCAGCAGCCTGACTAGCGGGACGACAGATACGCAGTATTTT. It codes for CASSLTSGTTDTQYF.

V usage is TRBV7-2 and J usage is TRBJ2-1; D might be TRBD1 or TRBD2, each matching 5 bases. This CDR3 is built from 14 residues. Deletions cut 5 bases from V and 9 bases from J, with 17 bases between. From germline, CDR1 is SGHTA and CDR2 FQGNSA. The CDR3 sequence is CASSGGLLVLEQFF. The CDR3 DNA follows: TGTGCCAGCAGCGGGGGATTACTAGTCCTTGAGCAGTTCTTC.

The gene calls are TRBV9 and TRBJ1-2; no firm D call. Germline CDR1 and CDR2: SGDLS and YYNGEE. The V and J ends lost 0 bases and 0 bases respectively, with 6 bases between them. The CDR3 contains 14 residues. The CDR3, as DNA: TGTGCCAGCAGCGTAGGGCAGTCTAACTATGGCTACACCTTC. Translating it yields CASSVGQSNYGYTF.